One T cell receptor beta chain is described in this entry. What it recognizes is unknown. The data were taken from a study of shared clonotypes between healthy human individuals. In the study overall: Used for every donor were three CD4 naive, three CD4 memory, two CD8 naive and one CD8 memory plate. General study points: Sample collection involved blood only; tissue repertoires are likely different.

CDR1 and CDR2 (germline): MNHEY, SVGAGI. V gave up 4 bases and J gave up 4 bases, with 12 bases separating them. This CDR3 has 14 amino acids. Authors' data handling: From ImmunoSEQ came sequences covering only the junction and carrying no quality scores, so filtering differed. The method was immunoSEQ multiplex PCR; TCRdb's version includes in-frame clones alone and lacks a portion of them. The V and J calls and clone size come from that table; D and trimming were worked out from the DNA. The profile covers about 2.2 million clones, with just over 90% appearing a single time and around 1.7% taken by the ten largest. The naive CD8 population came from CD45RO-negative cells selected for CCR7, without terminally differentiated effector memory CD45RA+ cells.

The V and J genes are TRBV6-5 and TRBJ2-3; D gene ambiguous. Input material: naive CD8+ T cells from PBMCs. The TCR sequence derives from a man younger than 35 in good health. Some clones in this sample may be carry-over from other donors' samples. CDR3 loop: CASSSTYGADTQYF. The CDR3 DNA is TGTGCCAGCAGTTCGACATATGGGGCAGATACGCAGTATTTT.